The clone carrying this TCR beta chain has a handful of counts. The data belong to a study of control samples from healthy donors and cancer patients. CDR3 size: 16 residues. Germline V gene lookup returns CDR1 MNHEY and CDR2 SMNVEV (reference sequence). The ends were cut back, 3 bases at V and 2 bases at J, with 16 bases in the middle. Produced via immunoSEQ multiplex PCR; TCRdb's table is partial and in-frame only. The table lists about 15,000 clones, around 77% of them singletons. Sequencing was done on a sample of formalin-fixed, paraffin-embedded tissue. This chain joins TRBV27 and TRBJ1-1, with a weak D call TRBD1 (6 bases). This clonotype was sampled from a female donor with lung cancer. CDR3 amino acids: CASSFVRGHSNTEAFF. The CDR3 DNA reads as TGTGCCAGCAGTTTTGTGAGGGGACACTCTAACACTGAAGCTTTCTTT.